The 5 T cell receptor beta chains listed next were all sequenced from one sample in a study of blood T cell repertoires in COVID-19 (dated by TCRdb to the early 2020s). Libraries came from the immunoSEQ multiplex PCR assay. TCRdb carries this immuneACCESS record with in-frame sequences only. Its versions omit some clonotypes, under half of them owing to an unresolved V gene in the studies checked, with the rest unexplained. The sample data list about 100,000 clones, and around 88% of these were observed just once. Jointly, the top ten make up 1.5% to 2% of the sample. The sequencing input was peripheral blood. These receptors were obtained from an elderly man with acute or convalescent COVID-19.

The CDR3 reads CARQGTDTQYF. CDR3 nucleotide sequence: TGTGCCAGACAGGGCACAGATACGCAGTATTTT. The V and J genes are TRBV2 and TRBJ2-3; D is perhaps TRBD1 (5 bases). Per germline, CDR1 SNHLY and CDR2 FYNNEI. Trimming removed 9 bases from V and 1 base from J, with 5 bases in between. CDR3 length equals 11 residues. The whole variable domain, filled in from reference TRBV2 and TRBJ2-3, reads EPEVTQTPSHQVTQMGQEVILRCVPISNHLYFYWYRQILGQKVEFLVSFYNNEISEKSEIFDDQFSVERPDGSNFTLKIRSTKLEDSAMYFCARQGTDTQYFGPGTRLTVL.

The gene calls are TRBV27 and TRBJ2-1, with D possibly being TRBD1 (6 bases). CDR3 length: 16 residues. The germline gives CDR1 MNHEY, CDR2 SMNVEV (reference sequence). The V and J ends lost 6 bases and 1 base respectively, with 16 bases between them. The CDR3 is CASRPTQQGSYNEQFF. CDR3 nucleotide sequence: TGTGCCAGCAGACCAACCCAACAGGGATCCTACAATGAGCAGTTCTTC.

This clone came up once. The rearrangement joins TRBV18 to TRBJ2-3; D is perhaps TRBD1 (5 bases). The CDR3 runs 14 residues. The V end lost 6 bases, the J end lost 6 bases, and 16 bases lay between the germline ends. CDR1 and CDR2 (germline): KGHSH, LQKENI. CDR3 in amino acids: CASSGREISDTQYF. CDR3 DNA: TGTGCCAGCTCGGGCAGGGAAATATCGGATACGCAGTATTTT. Filled out from reference TRBV18 and TRBJ2-3, the complete variable domain reads NAGVMQNPRHLVRRRGQEARLRCSPMKGHSHVYWYRQLPEEGLKFMVYLQKENIIDESGMPKERFSAEFPKEGPSILRIQQVVRGDSAAYFCASSGREISDTQYFGPGTRLTVL.

The chain joins TRBV5-1 to TRBJ2-7; 7 nucleotides line up with TRBD2. Trimming removed 0 bases from V and 7 bases from J; junction bases left unmatched: 13. The CDR3 has 16 amino acids. CDR1 SGHRS and CDR2 YFSETQ come from the germline V gene. The chain's CDR3 is CASSLESEWSGKEQYF. CDR3 nucleotide sequence: TGCGCCAGCAGCTTGGAATCGGAGTGGAGCGGGAAGGAGCAGTACTTC.

The rearrangement joins TRBV19 to TRBJ1-1; 7 bases align to TRBD1. V trimming: 3 bases; J trimming: 4 bases; junction bases outside the gene matches: 11. CDR1 and CDR2 (germline): LNHDA, SQIVND (reference sequence). The CDR3 extends over 16 amino acids. The CDR3 bases are TGTGCCAGTAGTATGATCAGGGTCGCAGGGGGCACTGAAGCTTTCTTT. It yields the protein CASSMIRVAGGTEAFF.